Described below is a single TCR beta chain sequence and its context. A junction end diverges from the germline sequence, so it may reflect a read error. Data came from immunoSEQ multiplex PCR; TCRdb stores just in-frame clones and leaves some out. Of about 280,000 clones in the sample, around 89% are singletons; the top ten hold 4.6%. This record comes from a study of blood T cell repertoires in COVID-19. The overall study: Some COVID-19 samples were acute and others convalescent; all came from the United States, Italy and Spain. Sample material is recorded as cDNA or gDNA derived from T cells, B-cell-depleted T cells, or PBMCs.

The CDR3 runs to 14 residues. The germline V gene has CDR1 KGHSH and CDR2 LQKENI. V usage is TRBV18 and J usage is TRBJ2-7; 7 bases align to TRBD1. Sequenced input: peripheral blood. The TCR comes from a man between 40 and 49 years old with acute or convalescent COVID-19. CDR3 in DNA: TGTGCCAGCTCACCTTTAGGGGGCTCCTCCGAGCAGTACTTC. Protein product: CASSPLGGSSEQYF.